This TCR beta chain was sequenced during a study of T cells in Graves' hyperthyroidism and ophthalmopathy. Study outcomes and limitations: The blood repertoire included most of the expanded thyroid clonotypes above 0.001.

V lost 5 bases and J lost 6; bases outside the gene matches: 5. Germline loops: CDR1 MNHEY, CDR2 SVGAGI. This CDR3 is built from 15 residues. Researchers took RNA transcripts and amplified the TCR beta CDR3 regions from them. In the first-round RT-PCR of the TCR CDR3, the HTBI primer set was used. One entry per CDR3 protein, called by TCRdb with MiXCR from the multiplex PCR reads. The data contain about 180,000 distinct CDR3 sequences, roughly 9.4% of them seen just once; the ten biggest clones take up 22%. Regarding this clonotype: Antigen unknown.

V usage is TRBV6-5 and J usage is TRBJ2-1, with 12 positions matching TRBD2. This TCR was recovered from a woman aged 18-29 years with Graves' hyperthyroidism that later progressed to Graves' ophthalmopathy. Sequencing used blood. The DNA of the CDR3 is TGTGCCAGCAGTGTACTAGCGGGGGGCCTCAATGAGCAGTTCTTC. Residues: CASSVLAGGLNEQFF.